This passage covers 5 T cell receptor beta chains from one sample sequenced in a study of Graves' ophthalmopathy and Graves' hyperthyroidism. Using RNA transcripts, the TCR beta CDR3 regions were amplified. HTBI-primed RT-PCR formed the first round, and a multiplex PCR formed the second. TCRdb used MiXCR to reprocess the multiplex PCR reads, holding one entry per CDR3 protein. This sample yields approximately 1.2 million distinct CDR3 sequences, of which about two fifths are seen a single time; 11% belongs to the top ten. Sequencing input: peripheral blood or thyroid tissue (not recorded which). These receptors came from an adult man with Graves' hyperthyroidism.

The rearrangement uses TRBV7-9 and TRBJ1-2; tentative D call: TRBD1 (5 bases). Germline V gene lookup returns CDR1 SEHNR and CDR2 FQNEAQ (reference sequence). Trimming pared 5 bases from V and 3 bases from J, leaving 19 bases between. The CDR3 is 16 amino acids. CDR3 in amino acids: CASSQDSAGTDYGYTF. The CDR3, as DNA: TGTGCCAGCAGCCAAGATTCAGCGGGGACGGACTATGGCTACACCTTC. Complete variable domain (other parts from reference TRBV7-9 and TRBJ1-2): DTGVSQNPRHKITKRGQNVTFRCDPISEHNRLYWYRQTLGQGPEFLTYFQNEAQLEKSRLLSDRFSAERPKGSFSTLEIQRTEQGDSAMYLCASSQDSAGTDYGYTFGSGTRLTVV.

Points on this clonotype: At one boundary the junction diverges from the germline segment, which might be a read error. This sequence joins TRBV15 and TRBJ1-2; no firm D call. CDR3 size: 12 residues. Germline V gives CDR1 LNHNV, CDR2 YYDKDF (reference sequence). This chain's CDR3 is CATGRDNYGYTF. DNA of the CDR3: TGTGCCACCGGCAGAGATAACTATGGCTACACCTTC.

This clonotype was counted many times. This sequence joins TRBV7-8 and TRBJ2-5; 13 nucleotides agree with TRBD2. The CDR3 is made up of 16 amino acids. Germline V CDR1 and CDR2: SGHVS, FQNEAQ. V lost 5 bases, J lost 5 bases, and 8 bases stayed unmatched. CDR3 residues: CASSTPGLAGMETQYF. The CDR3 nucleotides are TGTGCCAGCAGCACACCGGGACTAGCGGGAATGGAGACCCAGTACTTC.

This clonotype was observed a handful of times. The CDR3 loop is CASSDDPKRGGYQETQYF. The CDR3 region has the DNA TGTGCCAGCAGCGACGACCCAAAACGGGGGGGATATCAAGAGACCCAGTACTTC. The chain joins TRBV6-6 to TRBJ2-5; the match to TRBD2 covers 8 bases. Germline trimming cut 6 bases from V and 2 bases from J; bases unmatched to any gene: 17. The CDR3 runs to 18 residues. Germline assignment: CDR1 MNHNY and CDR2 SVGAGI (reference sequence).

This clonotype was picked up many times. The V and J genes are TRBV19 and TRBJ1-1; D ambiguous. CDR3 size: 11 residues. V was shortened by 10 bases and J by 3 bases, with 9 bases between the two germline ends. Germline lookup yields CDR1 LNHDA and CDR2 SQIVND (reference sequence). CDR3 protein: CAIYEDTEAFF. The CDR3 DNA reads TGTGCCATATATGAGGACACTGAAGCTTTCTTT.